The rows below give T cell receptor beta chains drawn from one sample of a study of cytomegalovirus exposure and HLA in healthy donors. Clones were read by immunoSEQ multiplex PCR, and TCRdb kept only the in-frame ones, dropping some. This table holds 140,000 to 150,000 clones, just under 75% found once. What was sequenced was PBMCs. The source of these receptors is a woman between 18 and 30 years old in good health and CMV-seronegative. CDR3s include the opening cysteine and the closing phenylalanine or tryptophan. A D gene is named only where the DNA matches it firmly. Size values are once, few and many counts, or a class for expanded clones, and some rows have none.

j_gene: TRBJ1-4; v_gene: TRBV5-6; abundance: few; d_gene: TRBD1; CDR3aa: CASSNRGRNEKLFF; CDR3nt: TGTGCCAGCAGTAACAGGGGCCGTAATGAAAAACTGTTTTTT
j_gene: TRBJ1-2; v_gene: TRBV14; abundance: few; d_gene: TRBD1; CDR3aa: CASSRETGGYGYTF; CDR3nt: TGTGCCAGCAGCCGAGAGACAGGGGGGTATGGCTACACCTTC
j_gene: TRBJ1-1; v_gene: TRBV27; abundance: few; d_gene: TRBD1; CDR3aa: CASSLDRGPAEAFF; CDR3nt: TGTGCCAGCAGTTTAGACAGGGGGCCGGCTGAAGCTTTCTTT
j_gene: TRBJ2-3; v_gene: TRBV5-1; abundance: .; d_gene: TRBD1; CDR3aa: CASSPGTGLTDTQYF; CDR3nt: TGCGCCAGCAGCCCAGGGACAGGGCTCACAGATACGCAGTATTTT
j_gene: TRBJ1-4; v_gene: TRBV12-5; abundance: .; d_gene: .; CDR3aa: CASGLGGAASEKLFF; CDR3nt: TGTGCTAGTGGCCTCGGTGGTGCTGCGAGTGAAAAACTGTTTTTT
j_gene: TRBJ2-7; v_gene: TRBV5-4; abundance: .; d_gene: .; CDR3aa: CASSLGQGVYEQYF; CDR3nt: TGTGCCAGCAGCTTGGGTCAGGGTGTCTACGAGCAGTACTTC
j_gene: TRBJ2-5; v_gene: TRBV5-3; abundance: .; d_gene: .; CDR3aa: CARSGPKAQLTGIQETQYF; CDR3nt: TGTGCCAGAAGCGGACCCAAGGCCCAACTCACAGGGATCCAAGAGACCCAGTACTTC
j_gene: TRBJ1-5; v_gene: TRBV7-9; abundance: .; d_gene: .; CDR3aa: CASSLDGQGSNQPQHF; CDR3nt: TGTGCCAGCAGCTTAGATGGGCAGGGAAGCAATCAGCCCCAGCATTTT
j_gene: TRBJ2-1; v_gene: TRBV5-1; abundance: .; d_gene: TRBD2; CDR3aa: CASSTGLAGEASYNEQFF; CDR3nt: TGCGCCAGCAGCACGGGACTAGCGGGAGAGGCATCCTACAATGAGCAGTTCTTC
j_gene: TRBJ2-3; v_gene: TRBV6-1; abundance: .; d_gene: TRBD2; CDR3aa: CASLASGMTDTQYF; CDR3nt: TGTGCCAGCTTGGCTAGCGGAATGACAGATACGCAGTATTTT
j_gene: TRBJ1-5; v_gene: TRBV4-3; abundance: few; d_gene: .; CDR3aa: CASSQDLNQPQHF; CDR3nt: TGCGCCAGCAGCCAAGATTTAAATCAGCCCCAGCATTTT
j_gene: TRBJ1-3; v_gene: TRBV5-3; abundance: once; d_gene: .; CDR3aa: CARRSHWASGNTIYF; CDR3nt: TGTGCCAGAAGATCACACTGGGCCTCTGGAAACACCATATATTTT
j_gene: TRBJ2-3; v_gene: TRBV7-9; abundance: .; d_gene: .; CDR3aa: CASSLSQAADTQYF; CDR3nt: TGTGCCAGCAGCTTAAGTCAGGCTGCAGATACGCAGTATTTT
j_gene: TRBJ2-3; v_gene: TRBV11-3; abundance: few; d_gene: TRBD2; CDR3aa: CASSLGQREKVDTQYF; CDR3nt: TGTGCCAGCAGCTTAGGACAGCGGGAGAAAGTAGATACGCAGTATTTT
j_gene: TRBJ1-6; v_gene: TRBV27; abundance: many; d_gene: .; CDR3aa: CASSLGRNSPLHF; CDR3nt: TGTGCCAGCAGTTTAGGGAGAAATTCACCCCTCCACTTT
j_gene: TRBJ1-1; v_gene: TRBV9; abundance: .; d_gene: .; CDR3aa: CASSVDEGQDFLGRAFF; CDR3nt: TGTGCCAGCAGCGTAGACGAGGGACAAGACTTTCTAGGTCGAGCTTTCTTT
j_gene: TRBJ2-2; v_gene: TRBV11-3; abundance: .; d_gene: .; CDR3aa: CASSLVAGVFAGELFF; CDR3nt: TGTGCCAGCAGCTTAGTGGCAGGGGTTTTCGCCGGGGAGCTGTTTTTT
j_gene: TRBJ2-2; v_gene: TRBV6-6; abundance: .; d_gene: .; CDR3aa: CASNPPTGNTGELFF; CDR3nt: TGTGCCAGCAACCCTCCGACAGGGAACACCGGGGAGCTGTTTTTT
j_gene: TRBJ1-2; v_gene: TRBV4-3; abundance: .; d_gene: TRBD1; CDR3aa: CASSQDRTGGRYGYTF; CDR3nt: TGCGCCAGCAGCCAAGATCGGACAGGGGGCAGGTATGGCTACACCTTC
j_gene: TRBJ2-3; v_gene: TRBV10-1; abundance: .; d_gene: TRBD2; CDR3aa: CASRGAGGPSDTQYF; CDR3nt: TGCGCCAGCAGAGGAGCGGGAGGGCCCTCCGATACGCAGTATTTT
j_gene: TRBJ2-3; v_gene: TRBV5-1; abundance: .; d_gene: TRBD1; CDR3aa: CASSFGTASTDTQYF; CDR3nt: TGCGCCAGCAGCTTCGGGACAGCTAGCACAGATACGCAGTATTTT
j_gene: TRBJ2-5; v_gene: TRBV5-4; abundance: .; d_gene: .; CDR3aa: CASSLDRTETQYF; CDR3nt: TGTGCCAGCAGCTTGGACAGGACCGAGACCCAGTACTTC
j_gene: TRBJ2-1; v_gene: TRBV28; abundance: .; d_gene: .; CDR3aa: CASSSGLGSYNEQFF; CDR3nt: TGTGCCAGCAGTTCAGGGTTGGGCTCCTACAATGAGCAGTTCTTC
j_gene: TRBJ2-5; v_gene: TRBV6-5; abundance: .; d_gene: TRBD2; CDR3aa: CASSYSRGGETQYF; CDR3nt: TGTGCCAGCAGTTACTCGCGGGGGGGAGAGACCCAGTACTTC
j_gene: TRBJ1-1; v_gene: TRBV6-5; abundance: .; d_gene: TRBD1; CDR3aa: CASSYSNRGHTEAFF; CDR3nt: TGTGCCAGCAGTTACTCCAACAGGGGGCACACTGAAGCTTTCTTT
j_gene: TRBJ2-5; v_gene: TRBV20-1; abundance: .; d_gene: .; CDR3aa: CSASPLETQYF; CDR3nt: TGCAGTGCTAGTCCCCTGGAGACCCAGTACTTC
j_gene: TRBJ2-2; v_gene: TRBV11-2; abundance: .; d_gene: .; CDR3aa: CASRKPGQLFRAELFF; CDR3nt: TGTGCCAGCAGAAAACCGGGACAACTGTTTCGGGCAGAGCTGTTTTTT
j_gene: TRBJ1-2; v_gene: TRBV2; abundance: .; d_gene: TRBD1; CDR3aa: CASSERGRGYTF; CDR3nt: TGTGCCAGCAGTGAAAGGGGGCGAGGCTACACCTTC
j_gene: TRBJ2-3; v_gene: TRBV6-4; abundance: few; d_gene: .; CDR3aa: CASSQAGTDTQYF; CDR3nt: TGTGCCAGCAGTCAGGCCGGCACAGATACGCAGTATTTT
j_gene: TRBJ2-7; v_gene: TRBV5-1; abundance: few; d_gene: TRBD1; CDR3aa: CASSSSTGGSAYEQYF; CDR3nt: TGCGCCAGCAGCTCATCCACAGGGGGCTCCGCCTACGAGCAGTACTTC
j_gene: TRBJ2-1; v_gene: TRBV7-9; abundance: .; d_gene: .; CDR3aa: CASSQTTSLQFF; CDR3nt: TGTGCCAGCAGTCAAACGACAAGCCTCCAGTTCTTC
j_gene: TRBJ1-2; v_gene: TRBV10-3; abundance: .; d_gene: TRBD1; CDR3aa: CAISRDRTDYGYTF; CDR3nt: TGTGCCATCAGCCGGGACAGGACCGACTATGGCTACACCTTC
j_gene: TRBJ2-1; v_gene: TRBV4-3; abundance: .; d_gene: TRBD1; CDR3aa: CASSRRTGRLFF; CDR3nt: TGCGCCAGCAGCCGACGGACAGGGCGGCTATTCTTC
j_gene: TRBJ1-6; v_gene: TRBV7-2; abundance: .; d_gene: .; CDR3aa: CASSPRYGTDSPLHF; CDR3nt: TGTGCCAGCAGCCCCAGGTACGGAACGGATTCACCCCTCCACTTT
j_gene: TRBJ1-4; v_gene: TRBV9; abundance: .; d_gene: TRBD1; CDR3aa: CASSTGTGRTNEKLFF; CDR3nt: TGTGCCAGCAGCACAGGGACAGGGCGAACTAATGAAAAACTGTTTTTT
j_gene: TRBJ1-3; v_gene: TRBV21-1; abundance: .; d_gene: .; CDR3aa: CASSKGGCWVGNTIYF; CDR3nt: TGTGCCAGCAGCAAGGGGGGGTGTTGGGTTGGAAACACCATATATTTT
j_gene: TRBJ2-5; v_gene: TRBV6-6; abundance: .; d_gene: .; CDR3aa: CASSPIRGLKETQYF; CDR3nt: TGTGCCAGCAGTCCTATCAGGGGTCTAAAAGAGACCCAGTACTTC
j_gene: TRBJ1-1; v_gene: TRBV6-5; abundance: .; d_gene: .; CDR3aa: CAGSRFREAFF; CDR3nt: TGTGCCGGCAGTCGTTTCAGGGAAGCTTTCTTT
j_gene: TRBJ2-1; v_gene: TRBV6-4; abundance: .; d_gene: TRBD2; CDR3aa: CASSVRTSGGHEQFF; CDR3nt: TGTGCCAGCAGTGTCAGGACTAGCGGGGGGCACGAGCAGTTCTTC
j_gene: TRBJ1-2; v_gene: TRBV4-1; abundance: .; d_gene: TRBD1; CDR3aa: CASSQVGQGKDGYTF; CDR3nt: TGCGCCAGCAGCCAAGTCGGACAGGGTAAAGATGGCTACACCTTC
j_gene: TRBJ2-4; v_gene: TRBV4-2; abundance: few; d_gene: .; CDR3aa: CASSQTGETKLAKNIQYF; CDR3nt: TGTGCCAGCAGCCAAACGGGGGAGACCAAGCTAGCCAAAAACATTCAGTACTTC
j_gene: TRBJ2-6; v_gene: TRBV5-4; abundance: .; d_gene: TRBD1; CDR3aa: CASSLAGGAGANGLTF; CDR3nt: TGTGCCAGCAGCTTGGCAGGGGGCGCTGGGGCCAACGGCCTGACTTTC
j_gene: TRBJ2-6; v_gene: TRBV10-3; abundance: once; d_gene: .; CDR3aa: CAISEFSGSGANVLTF; CDR3nt: TGTGCCATCAGTGAGTTTTCAGGCTCTGGGGCCAACGTCCTGACTTTC
j_gene: TRBJ1-2; v_gene: TRBV11-2; abundance: once; d_gene: TRBD1; CDR3aa: CASSSAPTGNYGYTF; CDR3nt: TGTGCCAGCAGCTCCGCCCCGACAGGGAACTATGGCTACACCTTC